These 21 T cell receptor beta chains originate from one sample sequenced in a study of graft-versus-host responses after intestinal transplantation. TCRdb's copy holds only in-frame clones and misses some; the assay was immunoSEQ multiplex PCR. The sample contains 150,000 or so clones, approximately 91% of which appear only once. Their recognized antigens are unknown. The sequencing here drew on unstimulated CD4+ T cells sorted from spleen or lymph node cells, taken before intestinal transplant. These TCRs come from a human donor who received an intestinal transplant.

This chain's CDR3 is CASKSQGQTLYGYTF. CDR3 sequence (DNA): TGTGCCAGTAAATCACAGGGACAGACCCTCTATGGCTACACCTTC. This chain uses TRBV19 with TRBJ1-2; 7 nucleotides line up with TRBD1. Germline V gene lookup returns CDR1 LNHDA and CDR2 SQIVND (reference sequence). This CDR3 region has 15 residues. V was clipped by 7 bases and J by 4 bases; unmatched bases: 12.

The J gene is TRBJ1-6, the V gene TRBV10-3; unclear D gene. Germline CDR1 ENHRY, CDR2 SYGVKD. V was trimmed by 3 bases and J by 6 bases, leaving 9 bases between them. The length of the CDR3 is 14 residues. The DNA of the CDR3 is TGTGCCATCAGTGACAGTCCTGTTAATTCACCCCTCCACTTT. This sequence encodes CAISDSPVNSPLHF.

V usage is TRBV5-5 and J usage is TRBJ2-5; 12 bases are a match to TRBD2. CDR3 length: 16 residues. The J segment lost 5 bases and the V segment lost 3 bases, leaving 8 bases of the junction unmatched. Germline V CDR1 and CDR2: SGHKS, YYEKEE (reference sequence). CDR3 sequence (DNA): TGTGCCAGCAGCTCAACTAGCGGGAGGAATTGGGAGACCCAGTACTTC. Protein product: CASSSTSGRNWETQYF.

The rearrangement joins TRBV2 to TRBJ2-6; a weak D match, TRBD2 (5 bases). Germline V gene data show CDR1 as SNHLY and CDR2 as FYNNEI. The CDR3 extends over 14 amino acids. Trimming removed 6 bases at V and 0 bases at J, with 6 bases between. CDR3 loop: CASRRASGANVLTF. The DNA of the CDR3 is TGTGCCAGCAGGAGGGCCTCTGGGGCCAACGTCCTGACTTTC.

The J gene is TRBJ2-7, the V gene TRBV11-1; D possibly uses TRBD1 or TRBD2 (5 bases each). The CDR3 runs 15 residues. Germline V gives CDR1 SGHAT, CDR2 FQDESV (reference sequence). Trimming left V 5 bases short and J 3 bases short, with 17 bases between. CDR3 coding DNA: TGTGCCAGCAGCCCCAGGGACCTGAGGAGCTACGAGCAGTACTTC. It codes for CASSPRDLRSYEQYF.

The J gene is TRBJ2-7, the V gene TRBV10-3; 10 nucleotides align to TRBD2. CDR1 ENHRY and CDR2 SYGVKD come from the germline V gene. With 1 base clipped from V and 9 bases from J, the junction kept 12 bases outside the gene matches. This CDR3 region has 16 residues. The CDR3 DNA follows: TGTGCCATCAGTGAGTATAGGCTAGCGGGAGAGAAGTGGCAGTACTTC. As protein: CAISEYRLAGEKWQYF.

The chain joins TRBV2 to TRBJ2-3; 14 nucleotides align to TRBD2. Germline lookup yields CDR1 SNHLY and CDR2 FYNNEI. This CDR3 spans 16 amino acids. The V segment lost 7 bases and the J segment 5 bases; nucleotides outside the gene matches: 8. The CDR3 sequence: CASTQGLAGGGDTQYF. The CDR3 bases are TGTGCCAGCACCCAAGGACTAGCGGGAGGCGGAGATACGCAGTATTTT.

The chain carries TRBV5-6 and TRBJ1-2; D gene unclear. This CDR3 comprises 16 residues. The V gene's germline CDR1 is SGHDT and CDR2 YYEEEE. Trimming cost V 6 bases and J 2 bases, with 20 bases left between them. The CDR3 loop is CASNNVNSRKNYGYTF. As DNA, the CDR3 is TGTGCCAGCAATAATGTCAATAGTCGAAAGAACTATGGCTACACCTTC.

V usage is TRBV5-1 and J usage is TRBJ2-7, with D possibly being TRBD2 (6 bases). The CDR3 is made up of 16 amino acids. The V and J ends lost 2 bases and 0 bases respectively, with 15 bases between them. Looked up from germline, CDR1 is SGHRS and CDR2 is YFSETQ. DNA of the CDR3: TGCGCCAGCAGCTTTGACCGCGACGGGAGCTCCTACGAGCAGTACTTC. It codes for CASSFDRDGSSYEQYF. The full variable domain, rest sourced from reference TRBV5-1 and TRBJ2-7, is KAGVTQTPRYLIKTRGQQVTLSCSPISGHRSVSWYQQTPGQGLQFLFEYFSETQRNKGNFPGRFSGRQFSNSRSEMNVSTLELGDSALYLCASSFDRDGSSYEQYFGPGTRLTVT.

V gene TRBV21-1 combines with J gene TRBJ2-3; the D segment call TRBD1 is taken from the table without a DNA check. TRBV21-1 is noted as a pseudogene. The CDR3 runs to 19 residues. CDR3 DNA: TGTGCCAGCAGCAAAGAACCTAGAGGGGGACAGGGAGGGACAGATACGCAGTATTTT. It translates to CASSKEPRGGQGGTDTQYF.

CDR3 DNA: TGTGCCAGCAGTTACTCGAAGGCCGTCCACTACGAGCAGTACTTC. Its protein product is CASSYSKAVHYEQYF. This sequence joins TRBV6-5 and TRBJ2-7; D remains ambiguous. This CDR3 region has 15 residues. With 0 bases removed from V and 3 bases from J, the gap between germline ends came to 12 bases. Per germline, CDR1 MNHEY and CDR2 SVGAGI.

V and J are TRBV20-1 and TRBJ2-3; D ambiguous. The CDR3 totals 11 residues. Per germline, CDR1 DFQATT and CDR2 SNEGSKA (reference sequence). Deletions cut 6 bases from V and 3 bases from J, with 7 bases between. The CDR3 region has the DNA TGCAGTGCCGGCAGGACAGATACGCAGTATTTT. Translation: CSAGRTDTQYF.

The chain is built from TRBV7-9 and TRBJ2-2; 7 bases agree with TRBD2. The J segment lost 7 bases and the V segment lost 0 bases, leaving 5 bases of the junction unmatched. The germline CDR1 and CDR2 sequences are SEHNR and FQNEAQ (reference sequence). The CDR3 sequence is 15 residues long. The CDR3 reads CASSLAGGRVGELFF. The CDR3 DNA is TGTGCCAGCAGCTTAGCGGGAGGGCGTGTCGGGGAGCTGTTTTTT.

This rearrangement joins TRBV9 to TRBJ2-3; the D is unclear. CDR1 and CDR2 (germline): SGDLS, YYNGEE. V lost 0 bases to trimming and J lost 2 bases, with 10 bases between them. The CDR3 loop spans 15 amino acids. In nucleotides, the CDR3 is TGTGCCAGCAGCGTAGGACACCCTTACACAGATACGCAGTATTTT. Translating it yields CASSVGHPYTDTQYF.

The chain uses TRBV4-1 and TRBJ2-5, with 13 bases aligning to TRBD2. The J segment lost 6 bases and the V segment lost 0 bases, leaving 7 bases of the junction unmatched. Germline CDR1 is MGHRA and CDR2 is YSYEKL. This CDR3 region has 17 residues. The CDR3 region is CASSQDPTSGRMQTQYF. CDR3 DNA: TGCGCCAGCAGCCAAGATCCGACTAGCGGGAGGATGCAGACCCAGTACTTC.

The chain has TRBV21-1 and TRBJ2-7. TRBV21-1 corresponds to a pseudogene. The CDR3 is made up of 15 amino acids. CDR3 loop: CASSLTRGGQYEQYF. As DNA, the CDR3 is TGTGCCAGCAGCTTAACTCGAGGGGGGCAATACGAGCAGTACTTC.

The V call is TRBV11-2, the J call TRBJ2-5; 7 bases are shared with TRBD1. Germline CDR1 is SGHAT and CDR2 is FQNNGV. The CDR3 has 11 residues. J was trimmed by 2 bases and V by 11 bases; bases with no gene match: 2. CDR3 DNA: TGTGCCTCGGGACAGCAAGAGACCCAGTACTTC. This sequence encodes CASGQQETQYF.

The rearrangement links TRBV7-2 to TRBJ1-2; no clear D gene. Deletions cut 5 bases from V and 6 bases from J, with 13 bases between. The CDR3 contains 13 residues. The germline V gene has CDR1 SGHTA and CDR2 FQGNSA. DNA of the CDR3: TGTGCCAGCAGCCACTCTTCTGGCAATGGCTACACCTTC. It specifies CASSHSSGNGYTF.

The rearrangement links TRBV2 to TRBJ1-1; D is unclear. The germline gives CDR1 SNHLY, CDR2 FYNNEI. This CDR3 is built from 16 residues. Deletions cut 3 bases from V and 1 base from J, with 15 bases between. CDR3 nucleotide sequence: TGTGCCAGCAGTGAGGACCGATCGAAGGGGAACACTGAAGCTTTCTTT. Translated, it gives CASSEDRSKGNTEAFF.

The chain recombines TRBV2 with TRBJ2-3; D is perhaps TRBD2 (5 bases). V gave up 7 bases and J gave up 1 base, with 12 bases separating them. CDR1 SNHLY and CDR2 FYNNEI come from the germline V gene. The CDR3 covers 14 residues. This chain's CDR3 is CASKWMGGTDTQYF. For the CDR3, the DNA is TGTGCCAGCAAATGGATGGGAGGCACAGATACGCAGTATTTT.

The CDR3 DNA sequence: TGTGCCAGCAGCGTACTAGCGGGAGATCTCCAAGAGACCCAGTACTTC. It specifies CASSVLAGDLQETQYF. The rearrangement joins TRBV9 to TRBJ2-5, with TRBD2 identical over 10 bases. J lost 1 base, V lost 1 base, and 4 bases had no gene match. This CDR3 region has 16 residues. CDR1 is SGDLS and CDR2 is YYNGEE in the germline V gene.